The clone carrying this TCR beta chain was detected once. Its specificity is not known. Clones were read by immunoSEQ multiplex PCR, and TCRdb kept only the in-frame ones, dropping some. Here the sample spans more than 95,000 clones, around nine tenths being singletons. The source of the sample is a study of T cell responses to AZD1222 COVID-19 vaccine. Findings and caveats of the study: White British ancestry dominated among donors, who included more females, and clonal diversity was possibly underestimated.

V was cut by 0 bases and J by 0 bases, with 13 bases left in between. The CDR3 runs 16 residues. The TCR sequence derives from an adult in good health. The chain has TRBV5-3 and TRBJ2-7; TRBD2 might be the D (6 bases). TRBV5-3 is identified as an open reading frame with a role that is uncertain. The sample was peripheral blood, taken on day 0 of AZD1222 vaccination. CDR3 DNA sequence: TGTGCCAGAAGCTTGGGAGGGGACTGGCCCTCCTACGAGCAGTACTTC. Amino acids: CARSLGGDWPSYEQYF.